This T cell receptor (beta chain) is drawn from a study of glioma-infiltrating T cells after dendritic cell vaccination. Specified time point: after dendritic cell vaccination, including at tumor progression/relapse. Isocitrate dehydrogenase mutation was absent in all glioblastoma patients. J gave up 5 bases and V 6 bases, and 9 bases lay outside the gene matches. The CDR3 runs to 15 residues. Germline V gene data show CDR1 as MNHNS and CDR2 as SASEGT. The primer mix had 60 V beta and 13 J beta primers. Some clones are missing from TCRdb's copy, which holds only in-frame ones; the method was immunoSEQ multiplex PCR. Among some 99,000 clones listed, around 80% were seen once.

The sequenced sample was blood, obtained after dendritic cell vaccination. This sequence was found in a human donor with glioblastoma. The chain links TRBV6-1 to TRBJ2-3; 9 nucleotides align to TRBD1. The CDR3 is CASRWTGEDLDTQYF. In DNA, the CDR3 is TGTGCCAGCAGATGGACAGGGGAAGATTTAGATACGCAGTATTTT.